The present T cell receptor beta chain was sequenced within a study of a mutant IDH1 vaccine in newly diagnosed glioma. Across the whole study: Before enrollment, patients got radiotherapy alone, temozolomide alone, or mostly the combination. V12 took place at week 35, and V13 at week 47.

The CDR3 spans 13 residues. CDR1 SGHDT and CDR2 YYEEEE come from the germline V gene. Trimming left V 0 bases short and J 10 bases short, with 11 bases between. Overall study findings and caveats: Changes to the top peripheral T cell clonotypes appeared unrelated to pseudoprogression.

Time point given: week 47, end of study. Doses comprised 300 ug of mutant IDH1 20-mer peptide each, plus topical imiquimod. In regard to this clone: The antigen is unknown.

The table came from immunoSEQ multiplex PCR; TCRdb's copy has only in-frame clones and leaves some out. This sample carries roughly 56,000 clones, less than 80% of them seen once, and the ten largest clones take about 5%. Material: PBMCs, obtained from a glioma patient whose treatment included an IDH1 peptide vaccine. The sequence came from a man between 50 and 59 years old with glioma. The rearrangement joins TRBV5-6 to TRBJ2-1; D is unresolved. In DNA form, the CDR3 reads TGTGCCAGCAGCTTGGCCGAGGCCAGAGAGCAGTTCTTC. Amino acids: CASSLAEAREQFF.